The 11 T cell receptor beta chains listed next were all sequenced from one sample in a study of shared T cell receptors in the human thymus. Data came from immunoSEQ multiplex PCR; TCRdb stores just in-frame clones and leaves some out. The sample contains 63,000 or so clones, 90% to 95% of which appear only once. The sample taken for sequencing was thymocytes. These receptors all come from a human donor.

In its sample, this clone was seen once. The chain combines TRBV11-2 with TRBJ2-1, with 7 positions matching TRBD2. V trimming: 4 bases; J trimming: 6 bases; junction bases outside the gene matches: 12. The CDR3 extends over 16 amino acids. CDR1 is SGHAT and CDR2 is FQNNGV in the germline V gene. The CDR3 coding sequence is TGTGCCAGCAGCTCTCGAACTAGCGCCCAATCCAATGAGCAGTTCTTC. Translating gives CASSSRTSAQSNEQFF.

This clone was counted once. The chain recombines TRBV5-1 with TRBJ2-1, with D tentatively TRBD1 (5 bases). Germline CDR1 and CDR2: SGHRS and YFSETQ. CDR3 size: 16 residues. V dropped 0 bases and J dropped 2 bases, with 12 bases sitting between them. The CDR3 loop is CASSLAWTPTYNEQFF. The CDR3 DNA sequence: TGCGCCAGCAGCTTGGCTTGGACACCTACCTACAATGAGCAGTTCTTC. The full variable domain, its missing parts supplied by reference TRBV5-1 and TRBJ2-1, is KAGVTQTPRYLIKTRGQQVTLSCSPISGHRSVSWYQQTPGQGLQFLFEYFSETQRNKGNFPGRFSGRQFSNSRSEMNVSTLELGDSALYLCASSLAWTPTYNEQFFGPGTRLTVL.

The CDR3 nucleotides are TGCGCCAGCAGCCAGACAGGGATGAACTACGAGCAGTACTTC. Protein: CASSQTGMNYEQYF. The rearrangement joins TRBV4-1 to TRBJ2-7; 7 positions match TRBD1. Trimming took 3 bases from V and 3 from J; bases not matched to a gene: 5. The germline V gene has CDR1 MGHRA and CDR2 YSYEKL. The CDR3 runs to 14 residues.

The chain uses TRBV5-1 and TRBJ2-5; 10 bases are shared with TRBD2. This CDR3 has 16 amino acids. Trimming cost V 7 bases and J 4 bases; bases outside gene matches: 13. Germline V gene data show CDR1 as SGHRS and CDR2 as YFSETQ. The CDR3 coding sequence is TGCGCCAGCGCGGCGGGACTAGCGTTCGTAGGAGAGACCCAGTACTTC. This translates into CASAAGLAFVGETQYF.

The CDR3 reads CASSTYPGELFF. The CDR3 DNA reads as TGCGCCAGCAGCACTTATCCCGGGGAGCTGTTTTTT. V gene TRBV5-1 combines with J gene TRBJ2-2; no definite D call. Trimming removed 4 bases at V and 6 bases at J, with 7 bases between. The CDR3 has 12 residues. Germline V lookup: CDR1 SGHRS, CDR2 YFSETQ.

The genes are TRBV7-2 and TRBJ2-1; 7 bases match TRBD2. V shed 5 bases, J shed 6 bases, and the junction held 10 bases outside the gene matches. The CDR3 runs to 15 residues. Germline loops: CDR1 SGHTA, CDR2 FQGNSA. The CDR3 here is CASSPRLARPNEQFF. CDR3 nucleotide sequence: TGTGCCAGCAGCCCCAGACTAGCTAGGCCCAATGAGCAGTTCTTC.

The chain links TRBV29-1 to TRBJ1-5; 10 bases are a match to TRBD1. CDR3 size: 14 residues. Germline V gives CDR1 SQVTM, CDR2 ANQGSEA. With V trimmed by 6 bases and J by 2 bases, 4 bases remained unmatched. CDR3 sequence (DNA): TGCAGCGTGGCGGGGACAGGGGGCAATCAGCCCCAGCATTTT. It codes for CSVAGTGGNQPQHF.

The V and J genes are TRBV4-3 and TRBJ2-1; TRBD2 might be the D (7 bases). Trimming took off 0 bases at V and 8 bases at J, with 17 bases between the two ends. The CDR3 extends over 16 amino acids. CDR1 and CDR2 from the germline V gene are LGHNA and YSLEER. The DNA of the CDR3 is TGCGCCAGCAGCCAAGACAACGGGGGGCCGATAGATGAGCAGTTCTTC. This gives the protein CASSQDNGGPIDEQFF.

V and J are TRBV11-3 and TRBJ2-4, with TRBD1 identical over 10 bases. CDR3 length: 13 amino acids. After removal of 11 bases from V and 1 base from J, the junction contained 2 bases not matched to a gene. CDR1 and CDR2 (germline): SGHNT, YENEEA. This chain's CDR3 is CAADRGAKNIQYF. The CDR3, as DNA: TGTGCCGCGGACAGGGGGGCCAAAAACATTCAGTACTTC.

The chain has TRBV5-6 and TRBJ2-7; 9 bases fit TRBD1. CDR1 SGHDT and CDR2 YYEEEE come from the germline V gene. The CDR3 consists of 16 residues. The ends lost 0 bases at V and 4 bases at J; junction bases unmatched: 8. CDR3 bases: TGTGCCAGCAGCTTGGGGACCGGGACAGGGCCATACGAGCAGTACTTC. Protein sequence: CASSLGTGTGPYEQYF.

The chain joins TRBV5-4 to TRBJ1-2, with 7 bases fitting TRBD1. Looked up from germline, CDR1 is SGHNT and CDR2 is YYREEE (reference sequence). The CDR3 contains 16 residues. Trimming at V came to 2 bases and at J to 7 bases, leaving 14 bases not matched to a gene. The CDR3: CASSLGTAHRGFGYTF. CDR3 DNA: TGTGCCAGCAGCTTAGGGACAGCCCACCGGGGTTTTGGCTACACCTTC.